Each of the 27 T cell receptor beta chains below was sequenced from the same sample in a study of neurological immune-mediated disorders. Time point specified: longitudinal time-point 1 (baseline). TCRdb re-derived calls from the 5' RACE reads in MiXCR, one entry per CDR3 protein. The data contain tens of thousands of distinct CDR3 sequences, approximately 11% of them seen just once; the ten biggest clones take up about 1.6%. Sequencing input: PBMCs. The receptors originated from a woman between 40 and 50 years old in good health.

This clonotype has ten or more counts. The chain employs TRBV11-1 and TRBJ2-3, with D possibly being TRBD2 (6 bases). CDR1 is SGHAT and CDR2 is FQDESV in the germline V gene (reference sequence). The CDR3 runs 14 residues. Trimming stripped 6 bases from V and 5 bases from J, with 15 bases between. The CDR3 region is CASRPGLAVDTQYF. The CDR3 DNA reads TGTGCCAGCAGACCGGGACTGGCGGTAGATACGCAGTATTTT. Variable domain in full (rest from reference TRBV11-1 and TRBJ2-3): EAEVAQSPRYKITEKSQAVAFWCDPISGHATLYWYRQILGQGPELLVQFQDESVVDDSQLPKDRFSAERLKGVDSTLKIQPAELGDSAMYLCASRPGLAVDTQYFGPGTRLTVL.

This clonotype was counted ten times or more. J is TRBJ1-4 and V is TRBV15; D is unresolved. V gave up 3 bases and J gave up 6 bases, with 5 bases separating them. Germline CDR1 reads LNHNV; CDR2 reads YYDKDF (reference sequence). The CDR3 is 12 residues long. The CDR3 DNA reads TGTGCCACCAGCAGTTCAGATGAAAAACTGTTTTTT. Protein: CATSSSDEKLFF.

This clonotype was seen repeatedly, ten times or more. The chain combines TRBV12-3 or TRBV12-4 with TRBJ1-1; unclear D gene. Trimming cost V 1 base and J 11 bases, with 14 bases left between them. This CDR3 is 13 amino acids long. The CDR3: CASSLVSKVGAFF. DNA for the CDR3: TGTGCCAGCAGTTTAGTATCGAAAGTGGGGGCTTTCTTT.

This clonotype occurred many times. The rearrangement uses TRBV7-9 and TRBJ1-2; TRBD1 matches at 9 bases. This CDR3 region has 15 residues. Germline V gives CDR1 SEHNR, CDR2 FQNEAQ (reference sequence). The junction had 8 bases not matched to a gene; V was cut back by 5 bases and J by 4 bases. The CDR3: CASSLGQGRIYGYTF. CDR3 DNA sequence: TGTGCCAGCAGCCTGGGACAGGGTCGAATCTATGGCTACACCTTC.

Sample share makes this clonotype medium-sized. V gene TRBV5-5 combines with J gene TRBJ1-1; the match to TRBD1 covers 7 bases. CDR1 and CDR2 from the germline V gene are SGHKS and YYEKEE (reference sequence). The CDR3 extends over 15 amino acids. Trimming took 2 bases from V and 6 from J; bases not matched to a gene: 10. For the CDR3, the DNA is TGTGCCAGCAGCTTACCACCGACAGGGTCGGCTGAAGCTTTCTTT. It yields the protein CASSLPPTGSAEAFF.

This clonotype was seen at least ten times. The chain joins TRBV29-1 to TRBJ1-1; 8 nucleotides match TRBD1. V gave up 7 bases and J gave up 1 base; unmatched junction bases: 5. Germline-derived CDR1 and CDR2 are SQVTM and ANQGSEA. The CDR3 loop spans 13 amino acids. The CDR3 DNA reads TGCAGCGGGACACAGGGGGGGAACACTGAAGCTTTCTTT. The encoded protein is CSGTQGGNTEAFF.

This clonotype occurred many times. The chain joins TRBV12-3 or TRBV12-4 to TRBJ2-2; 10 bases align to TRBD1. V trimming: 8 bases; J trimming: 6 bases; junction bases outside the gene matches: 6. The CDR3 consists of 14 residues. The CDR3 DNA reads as TGTGCCAGCCGGGACAGGGGAAAATCCGGGGAGCTGTTTTTT. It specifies CASRDRGKSGELFF.

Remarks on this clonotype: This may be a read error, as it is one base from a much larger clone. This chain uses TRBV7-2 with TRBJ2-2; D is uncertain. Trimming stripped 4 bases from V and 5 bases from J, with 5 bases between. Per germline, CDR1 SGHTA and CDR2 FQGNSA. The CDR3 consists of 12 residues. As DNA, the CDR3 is TGTACCAGCAGCTCATTTACCGGGGAGCTGTTTTTT. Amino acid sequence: CTSSSFTGELFF.

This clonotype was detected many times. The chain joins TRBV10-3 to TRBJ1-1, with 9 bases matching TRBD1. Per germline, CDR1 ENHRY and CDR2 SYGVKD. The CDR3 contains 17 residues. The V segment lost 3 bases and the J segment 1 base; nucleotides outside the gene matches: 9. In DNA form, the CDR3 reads TGTGCCATCAGTGATGCCGGGACAGGGAAGGGGAACACTGAAGCTTTCTTT. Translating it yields CAISDAGTGKGNTEAFF.

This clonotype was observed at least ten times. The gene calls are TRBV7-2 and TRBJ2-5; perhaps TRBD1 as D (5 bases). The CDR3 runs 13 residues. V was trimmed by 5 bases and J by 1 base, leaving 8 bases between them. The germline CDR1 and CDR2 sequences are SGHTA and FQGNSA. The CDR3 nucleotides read TGTGCCAGCAGCCCAGACAGCCAAGAGACCCAGTACTTC. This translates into CASSPDSQETQYF.

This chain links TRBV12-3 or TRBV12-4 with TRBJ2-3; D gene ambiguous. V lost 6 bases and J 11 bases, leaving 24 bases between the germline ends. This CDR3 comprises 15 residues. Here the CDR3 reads CASSRTGRLPLWQYF. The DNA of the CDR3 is TGTGCCAGCAGCCGAACCGGACGGCTACCATTGTGGCAGTATTTT.

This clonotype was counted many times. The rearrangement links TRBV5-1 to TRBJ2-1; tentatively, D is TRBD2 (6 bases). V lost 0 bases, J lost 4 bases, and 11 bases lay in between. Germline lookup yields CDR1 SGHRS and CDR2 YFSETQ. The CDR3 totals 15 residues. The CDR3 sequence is CASSLAAGPYNEQFF. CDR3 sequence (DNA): TGCGCCAGCAGCTTGGCGGCGGGGCCTTACAATGAGCAGTTCTTC.

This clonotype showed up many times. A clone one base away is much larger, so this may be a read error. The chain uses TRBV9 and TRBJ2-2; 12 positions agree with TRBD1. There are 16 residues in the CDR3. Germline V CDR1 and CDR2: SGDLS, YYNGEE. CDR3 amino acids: CTSRGTGGEDTGELFF. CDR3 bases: TGTACCAGCAGGGGGACAGGGGGCGAGGACACCGGGGAGCTGTTTTTT. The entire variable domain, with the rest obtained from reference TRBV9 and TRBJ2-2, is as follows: DSGVTQTPKHLITATGQRVTLRCSPRSGDLSVYWYQQSLDQGLQFLIQYYNGEERAKGNILERFSAQQFPDLHSELNLSSLELGDSALYFCTSRGTGGEDTGELFFGEGSRLTVL.

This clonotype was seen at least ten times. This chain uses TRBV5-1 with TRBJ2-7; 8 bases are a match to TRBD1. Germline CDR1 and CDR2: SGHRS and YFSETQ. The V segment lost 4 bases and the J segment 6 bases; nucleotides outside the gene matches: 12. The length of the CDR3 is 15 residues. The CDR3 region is CASSIWTGSGSEQYF. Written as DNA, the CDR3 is TGCGCCAGCAGCATCTGGACAGGGAGCGGGTCCGAGCAGTACTTC.

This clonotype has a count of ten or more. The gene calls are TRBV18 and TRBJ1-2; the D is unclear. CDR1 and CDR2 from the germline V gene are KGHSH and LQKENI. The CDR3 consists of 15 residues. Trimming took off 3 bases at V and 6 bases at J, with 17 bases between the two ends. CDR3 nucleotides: TGTGCCAGCTCACCGGGCAGAATGTTTGGGGATGGCTACACCTTC. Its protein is CASSPGRMFGDGYTF.

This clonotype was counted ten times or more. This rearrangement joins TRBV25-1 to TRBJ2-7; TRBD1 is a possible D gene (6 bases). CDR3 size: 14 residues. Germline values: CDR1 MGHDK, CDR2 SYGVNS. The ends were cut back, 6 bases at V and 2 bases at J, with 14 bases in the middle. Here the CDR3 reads CASSPWDNPYEQYF. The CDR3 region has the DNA TGTGCCAGCAGCCCCTGGGACAATCCCTACGAGCAGTACTTC.

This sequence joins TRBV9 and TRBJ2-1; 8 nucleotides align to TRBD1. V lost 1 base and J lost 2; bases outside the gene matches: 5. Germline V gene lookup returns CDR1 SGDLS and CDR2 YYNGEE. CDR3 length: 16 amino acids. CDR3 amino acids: CASSVSPGGAYNEQFF. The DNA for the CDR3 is TGTGCCAGCAGCGTAAGCCCAGGGGGCGCCTACAATGAGCAGTTCTTC.

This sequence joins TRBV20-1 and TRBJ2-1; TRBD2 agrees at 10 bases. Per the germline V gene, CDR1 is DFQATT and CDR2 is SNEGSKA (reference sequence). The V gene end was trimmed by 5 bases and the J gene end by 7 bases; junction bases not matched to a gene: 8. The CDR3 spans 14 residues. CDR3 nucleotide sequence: TGCAGTGCTTCCAGCGGGAGGGCCAGGAATGAGCAGTTCTTC. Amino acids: CSASSGRARNEQFF.

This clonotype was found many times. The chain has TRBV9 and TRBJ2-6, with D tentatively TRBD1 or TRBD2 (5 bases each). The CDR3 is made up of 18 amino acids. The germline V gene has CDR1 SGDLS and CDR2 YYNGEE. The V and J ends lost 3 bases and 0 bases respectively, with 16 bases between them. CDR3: CASSASGTEISGANVLTF. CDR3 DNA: TGTGCCAGCAGCGCCTCCGGGACGGAAATCTCTGGGGCCAACGTCCTGACTTTC.

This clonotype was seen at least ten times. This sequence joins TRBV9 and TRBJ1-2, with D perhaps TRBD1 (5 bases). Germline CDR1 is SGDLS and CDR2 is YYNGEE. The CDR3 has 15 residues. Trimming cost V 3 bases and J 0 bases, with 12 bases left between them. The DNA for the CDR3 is TGTGCCAGCAGCGAATTGACAGTTGCTAACTATGGCTACACCTTC. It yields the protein CASSELTVANYGYTF.

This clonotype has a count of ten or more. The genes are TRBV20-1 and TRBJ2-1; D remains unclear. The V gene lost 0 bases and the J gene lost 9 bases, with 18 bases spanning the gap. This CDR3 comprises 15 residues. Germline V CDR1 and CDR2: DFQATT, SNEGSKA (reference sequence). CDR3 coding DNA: TGCAGTGCTAGAGATCTCTCGATCACCTGGGCTGAGCAGTTCTTC. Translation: CSARDLSITWAEQFF.

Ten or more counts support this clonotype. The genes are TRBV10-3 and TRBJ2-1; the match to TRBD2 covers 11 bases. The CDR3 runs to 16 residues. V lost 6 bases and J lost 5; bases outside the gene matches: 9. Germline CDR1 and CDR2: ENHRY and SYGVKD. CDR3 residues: CAISGSTSGVDNEQFF. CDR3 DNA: TGTGCCATCAGCGGTTCGACTAGCGGGGTTGACAATGAGCAGTTCTTC.

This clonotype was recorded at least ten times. CDR3 bases: TGCAGTGCCCGGACTAGCGGGAGTAGGAGGAACCACGAGCAGTACTTC. Its translation: CSARTSGSRRNHEQYF. The rearrangement links TRBV20-1 to TRBJ2-7; the match to TRBD2 covers 13 bases. The CDR3 sequence is 16 residues long. Germline CDR1 and CDR2: DFQATT and SNEGSKA (reference sequence). J lost 5 bases, V lost 6 bases, and 13 bases had no gene match.

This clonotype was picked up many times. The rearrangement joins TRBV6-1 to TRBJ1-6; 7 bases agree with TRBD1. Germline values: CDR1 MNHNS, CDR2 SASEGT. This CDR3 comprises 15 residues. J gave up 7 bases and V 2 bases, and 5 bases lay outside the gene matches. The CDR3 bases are TGTGCCAGCAGTGAATATGCAGGGGGAAATTCACCCCTCCACTTT. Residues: CASSEYAGGNSPLHF.

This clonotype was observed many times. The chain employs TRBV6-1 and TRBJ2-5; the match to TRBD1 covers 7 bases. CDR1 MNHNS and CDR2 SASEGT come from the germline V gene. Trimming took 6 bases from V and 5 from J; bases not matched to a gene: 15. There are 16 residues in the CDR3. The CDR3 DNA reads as TGTGCCAGCAGCGCCAAGAGGGGGCTCGCAAAGGAGACCCAGTACTTC. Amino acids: CASSAKRGLAKETQYF.

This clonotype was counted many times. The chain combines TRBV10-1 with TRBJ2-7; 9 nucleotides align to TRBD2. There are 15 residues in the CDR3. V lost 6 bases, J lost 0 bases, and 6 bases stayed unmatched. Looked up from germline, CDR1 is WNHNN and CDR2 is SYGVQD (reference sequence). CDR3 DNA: TGCGCCAGCAGCCCACTGACTAGCGGCTCCTACGAGCAGTACTTC. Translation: CASSPLTSGSYEQYF.

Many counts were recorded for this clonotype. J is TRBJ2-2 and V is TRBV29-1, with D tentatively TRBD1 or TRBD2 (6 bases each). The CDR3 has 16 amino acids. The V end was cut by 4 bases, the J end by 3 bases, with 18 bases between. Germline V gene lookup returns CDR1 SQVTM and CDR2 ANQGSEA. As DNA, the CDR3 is TGCAGCGTTGGGGGGGCCTGGTCGGGAGACACCGGGGAGCTGTTTTTT. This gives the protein CSVGGAWSGDTGELFF.